This is a list of T cell receptor beta chains from one sample in a study of PD-1 blockade in mismatch repair-deficient tumors. The protocol was immunoSEQ multiplex PCR, while the TCRdb copy is restricted to in-frame clones and leaves out a portion. The data show some 48,000 clones, with 81% seen just once and about 8.1% held by the top ten. This material consisted of peripheral blood, taken around 19 weeks after starting pembrolizumab. Receptors originate from an adult with mismatch repair-deficient cancer. Both conserved end residues are trimmed from each CDR3.

TRBJ2-7 | TRBV5-1 | ASSLTGRASGSEQY
TRBJ1-1 | TRBV7-9 | ASSSTGLNTEAF
TRBJ2-3 | TRBV5-5 | ASSLKATSSGADTQY
TRBJ2-7 | TRBV15 | ATSRGGLAGANEQY
TRBJ1-1 | TRBV7-9 | ASSSTDKQKTEAF
TRBJ1-5 | TRBV2 | ASSESRSDQPQH
TRBJ1-5 | TRBV19 | ASTSTGGKFQPQH
TRBJ1-2 | TRBV5-1 | ASSTVDSYYGYT
TRBJ2-7 | TRBV4-3 | ASSQELSGVYEQY
TRBJ2-6 | TRBV7-3 | ASSLDSGANVLT
TRBJ2-1 | TRBV21-1 | EGGGGLAGRVTYNEQF
TRBJ1-2 | TRBV5-1 | ASSQDEESPNYGYT
TRBJ2-1 | TRBV11-3 | ASSLARSYPEQF
TRBJ2-3 | TRBV10-3 | AISDSGLAESTDTQY
TRBJ1-2 | TRBV5-5 | ASSSTGQGGYGYT
TRBJ1-1 | TRBV19 | ASSNRGMNTEAF
TRBJ2-5 | TRBV11-2 | ASSLNRETQY
TRBJ1-2 | TRBV28 | ASRTGNYGYT
TRBJ2-5 | TRBV6-1 | ASSASGLAPAGQETQY
TRBJ1-4 | TRBV4-3 | ASSPDTSNEKLF
TRBJ2-3 | TRBV2 | ASTRAPTDTQY
TRBJ2-1 | TRBV14 | ASSLIGLAVAGDNEQF
TRBJ1-5 | TRBV6-1 | ASSEASLWQGTQPQH
TRBJ2-7 | TRBV7-3 | ASKLRGRGHEQY
TRBJ2-7 | TRBV19 | ASSIRTSVYYEQY
TRBJ1-1 | TRBV10-3 | AISGTGKGRNTEAF
TRBJ1-2 | TRBV7-3 | ASSRDPGNGYT
TRBJ1-4 | TRBV11-3 | ASSSGRENEKLF
TRBJ2-1 | TRBV19 | ASKQRGGSYNEQF
TRBJ2-6 | TRBV7-2 | ASSLRDFGANVLT
TRBJ2-1 | TRBV7-9 | ASSLRSLEQF
TRBJ2-7 | TRBV2 | ASSDGTRRSYEQY
TRBJ2-3 | TRBV7-2 | ASSSTSGPTDTQY
TRBJ2-1 | TRBV11-3 | ASSLLAHNEQF
TRBJ1-5 | TRBV18 | ASSPSPGQGAKNQPQH
TRBJ2-5 | TRBV14 | ASSRGETQY
TRBJ1-1 | TRBV27 | ASSSRRAF
TRBJ2-5 | TRBV5-4 | ASSYGPTGEETQY
TRBJ2-5 | TRBV5-4 | ASSVYREQETQY
TRBJ2-7 | TRBV6-1 | ASSQRTRLYEQY
TRBJ2-1 | TRBV10-3 | AAQRGRDASYNEQF
TRBJ2-1 | TRBV6-5 | ASSYSGLEQF
TRBJ2-7 | TRBV5-6 | ASSYGTYEQY
TRBJ2-7 | TRBV7-9 | ASSSRTGAGYEQY
TRBJ1-4 | TRBV29-1 | SVAGTAVEKLF
TRBJ2-3 | TRBV7-2 | ASSFKTGGDTQY
TRBJ1-2 | TRBV18 | ASSLQNRGDYGYT
TRBJ2-1 | TRBV7-7 | ASSPDWSSYNEQF
TRBJ2-3 | TRBV5-1 | ASSYDYTSGSDTQY
TRBJ1-2 | TRBV2 | AGYRSRGDGYT
TRBJ2-7 | TRBV6-5 | ASSSGTSGPYYEQY
TRBJ2-1 | TRBV7-2 | ASSLAIDRSNEQF
TRBJ2-1 | TRBV5-8 | ASSLSPGQGANEQF
TRBJ2-3 | TRBV5-8 | ASSWAGITDTQY
TRBJ2-3 | TRBV4-3 | ASSQVGQGAADTQY
TRBJ1-2 | TRBV7-2 | ASSLTGLNYGYT
TRBJ2-7 | TRBV10-1 | ASSEIQGGKQY
TRBJ2-6 | TRBV5-5 | ASSLFVSGRGANVLT
TRBJ1-4 | TRBV7-9 | ASSSSGQGSEKLF